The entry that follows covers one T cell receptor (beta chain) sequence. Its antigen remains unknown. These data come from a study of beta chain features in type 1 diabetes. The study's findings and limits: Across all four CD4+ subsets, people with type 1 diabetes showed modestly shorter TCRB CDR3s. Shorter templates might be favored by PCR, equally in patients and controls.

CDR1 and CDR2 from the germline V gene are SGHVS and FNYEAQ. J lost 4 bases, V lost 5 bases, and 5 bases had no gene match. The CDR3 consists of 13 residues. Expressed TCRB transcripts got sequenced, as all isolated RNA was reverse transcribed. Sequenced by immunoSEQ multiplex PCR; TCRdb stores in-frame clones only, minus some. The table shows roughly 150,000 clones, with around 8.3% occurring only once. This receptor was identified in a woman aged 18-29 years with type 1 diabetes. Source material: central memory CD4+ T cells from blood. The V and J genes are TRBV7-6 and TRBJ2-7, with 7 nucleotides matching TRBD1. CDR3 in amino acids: CASSPGQTYEQYF. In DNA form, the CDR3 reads TGTGCCAGCAGCCCGGGACAGACTTACGAGCAGTACTTC.